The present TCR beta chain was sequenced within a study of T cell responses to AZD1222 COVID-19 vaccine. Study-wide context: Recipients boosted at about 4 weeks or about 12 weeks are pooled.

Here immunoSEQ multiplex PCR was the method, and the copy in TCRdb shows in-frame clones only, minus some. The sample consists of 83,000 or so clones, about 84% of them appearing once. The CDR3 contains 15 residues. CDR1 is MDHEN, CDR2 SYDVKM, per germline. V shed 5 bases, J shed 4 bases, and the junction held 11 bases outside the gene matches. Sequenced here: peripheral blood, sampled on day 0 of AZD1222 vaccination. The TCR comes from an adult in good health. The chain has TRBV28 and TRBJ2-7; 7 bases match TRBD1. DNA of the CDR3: TGTGCCAGCAGTCTCTCCCGGGACAGTCCGTACGAGCAGTACTTC. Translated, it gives CASSLSRDSPYEQYF.